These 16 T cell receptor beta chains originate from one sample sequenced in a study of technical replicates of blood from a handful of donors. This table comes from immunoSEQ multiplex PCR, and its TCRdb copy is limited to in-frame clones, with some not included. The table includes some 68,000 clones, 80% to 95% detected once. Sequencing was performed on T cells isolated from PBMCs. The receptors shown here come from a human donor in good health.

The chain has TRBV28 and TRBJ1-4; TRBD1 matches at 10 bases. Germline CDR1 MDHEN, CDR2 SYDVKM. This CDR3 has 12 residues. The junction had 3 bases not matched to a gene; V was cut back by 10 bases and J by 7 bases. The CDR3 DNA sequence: TGTGCCACGGACAGGGGGGGTGAAAAACTGTTTTTT. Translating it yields CATDRGGEKLFF.

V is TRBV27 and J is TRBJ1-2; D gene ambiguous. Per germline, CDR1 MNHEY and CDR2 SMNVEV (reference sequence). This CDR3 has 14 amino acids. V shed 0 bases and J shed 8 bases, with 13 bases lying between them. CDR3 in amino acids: CASSLSISGEGYTF. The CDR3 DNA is TGTGCCAGCAGTTTATCGATCAGCGGGGAGGGCTACACCTTC.

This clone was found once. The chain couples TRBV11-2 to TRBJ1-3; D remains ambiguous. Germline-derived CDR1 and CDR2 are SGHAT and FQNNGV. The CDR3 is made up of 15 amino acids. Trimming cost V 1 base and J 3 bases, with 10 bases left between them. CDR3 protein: CASSLARFSGNTIYF. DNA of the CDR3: TGTGCCAGCAGCTTAGCCAGGTTTAGTGGAAACACCATATATTTT.

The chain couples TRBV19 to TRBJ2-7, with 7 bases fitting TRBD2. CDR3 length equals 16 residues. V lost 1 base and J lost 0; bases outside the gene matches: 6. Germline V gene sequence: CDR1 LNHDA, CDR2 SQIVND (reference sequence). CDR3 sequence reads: CASSIGGGPYSYEQYF. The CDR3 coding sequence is TGTGCCAGTAGTATAGGGGGGGGACCGTACTCCTACGAGCAGTACTTC.

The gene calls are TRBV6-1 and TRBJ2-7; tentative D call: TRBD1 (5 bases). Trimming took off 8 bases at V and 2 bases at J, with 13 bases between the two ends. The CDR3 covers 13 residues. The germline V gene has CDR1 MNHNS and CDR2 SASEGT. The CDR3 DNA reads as TGTGCCAGCGACTCCAGGGTCCCCTACGAGCAGTACTTC. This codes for CASDSRVPYEQYF.

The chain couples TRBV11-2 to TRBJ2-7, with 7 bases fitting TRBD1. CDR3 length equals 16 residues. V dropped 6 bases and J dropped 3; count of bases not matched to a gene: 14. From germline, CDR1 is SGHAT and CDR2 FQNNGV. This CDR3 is CASRFPPGQLNYEQYF. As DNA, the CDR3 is TGTGCCAGCAGGTTCCCCCCGGGACAGCTAAACTACGAGCAGTACTTC.

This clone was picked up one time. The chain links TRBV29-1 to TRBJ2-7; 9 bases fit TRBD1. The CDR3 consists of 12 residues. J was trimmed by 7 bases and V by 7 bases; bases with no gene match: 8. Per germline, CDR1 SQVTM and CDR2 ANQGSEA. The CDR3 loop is CSGGGTGREQYF. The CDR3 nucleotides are TGCAGCGGCGGAGGGACAGGGCGGGAGCAGTACTTC.

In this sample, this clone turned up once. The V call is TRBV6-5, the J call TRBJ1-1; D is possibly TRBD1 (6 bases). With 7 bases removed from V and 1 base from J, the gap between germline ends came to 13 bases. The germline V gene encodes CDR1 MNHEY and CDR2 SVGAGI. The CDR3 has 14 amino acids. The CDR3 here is CASNGQTRNTEAFF. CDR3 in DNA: TGTGCCAGCAACGGACAGACGAGGAACACTGAAGCTTTCTTT.

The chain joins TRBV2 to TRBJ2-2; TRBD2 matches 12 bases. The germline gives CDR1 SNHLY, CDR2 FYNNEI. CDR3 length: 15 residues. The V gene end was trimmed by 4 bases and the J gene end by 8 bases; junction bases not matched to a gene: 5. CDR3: CASSGLAGVVGELFF. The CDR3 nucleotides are TGTGCCAGCAGTGGACTAGCGGGAGTCGTGGGGGAGCTGTTTTTT.

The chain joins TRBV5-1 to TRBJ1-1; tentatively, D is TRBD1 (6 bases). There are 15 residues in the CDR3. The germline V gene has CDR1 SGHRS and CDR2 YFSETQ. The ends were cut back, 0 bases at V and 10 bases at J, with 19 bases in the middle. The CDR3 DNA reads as TGCGCCAGCAGCTTGGGTCGGCGGGGGGCGAGTGGAGCTTTCTTT. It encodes CASSLGRRGASGAFF. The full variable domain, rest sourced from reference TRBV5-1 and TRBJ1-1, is KAGVTQTPRYLIKTRGQQVTLSCSPISGHRSVSWYQQTPGQGLQFLFEYFSETQRNKGNFPGRFSGRQFSNSRSEMNVSTLELGDSALYLCASSLGRRGASGAFFGQGTRLTVV.

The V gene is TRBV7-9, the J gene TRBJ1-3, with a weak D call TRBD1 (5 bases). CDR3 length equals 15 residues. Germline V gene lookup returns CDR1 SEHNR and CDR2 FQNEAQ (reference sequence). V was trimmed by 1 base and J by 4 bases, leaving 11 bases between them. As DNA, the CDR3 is TGTGCCAGCAGCTTAGGGGGCGCGGCGGGAAACACCATATATTTT. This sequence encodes CASSLGGAAGNTIYF.

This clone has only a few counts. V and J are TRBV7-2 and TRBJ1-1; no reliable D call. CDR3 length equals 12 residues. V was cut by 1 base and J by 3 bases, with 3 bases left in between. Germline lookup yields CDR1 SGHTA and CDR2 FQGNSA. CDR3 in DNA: TGTGCCAGCAGCTTAGTCGACACTGAAGCTTTCTTT. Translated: CASSLVDTEAFF.

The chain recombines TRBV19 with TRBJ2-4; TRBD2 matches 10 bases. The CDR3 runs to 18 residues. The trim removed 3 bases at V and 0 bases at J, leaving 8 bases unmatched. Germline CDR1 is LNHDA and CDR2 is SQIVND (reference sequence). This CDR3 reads CASSIRAGTSAAKNIQYF. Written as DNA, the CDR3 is TGTGCCAGTAGTATCCGAGCGGGGACTAGCGCAGCCAAAAACATTCAGTACTTC.

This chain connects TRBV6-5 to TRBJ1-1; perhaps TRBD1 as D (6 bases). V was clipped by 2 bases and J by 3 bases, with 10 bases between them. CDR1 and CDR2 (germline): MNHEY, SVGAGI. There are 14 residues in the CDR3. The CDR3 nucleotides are TGTGCCAGCAGTTACAGGGAGGGGGACACTGAAGCTTTCTTT. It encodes CASSYREGDTEAFF.

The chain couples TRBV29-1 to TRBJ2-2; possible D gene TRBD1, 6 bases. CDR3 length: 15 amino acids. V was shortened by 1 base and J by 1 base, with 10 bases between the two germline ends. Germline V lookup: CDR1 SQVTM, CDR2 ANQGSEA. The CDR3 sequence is CSVEADSLNTGELFF. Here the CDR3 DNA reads TGCAGCGTTGAAGCGGACAGTTTGAACACCGGGGAGCTGTTTTTT.

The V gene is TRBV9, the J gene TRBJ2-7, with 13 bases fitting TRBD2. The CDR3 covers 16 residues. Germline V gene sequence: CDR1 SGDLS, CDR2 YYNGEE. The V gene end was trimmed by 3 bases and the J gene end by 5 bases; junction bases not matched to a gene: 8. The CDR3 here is CASSDRLAGGFNEQYF. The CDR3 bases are TGTGCCAGCAGCGACCGACTAGCGGGAGGCTTTAACGAGCAGTACTTC.